The text below deals with one T cell receptor beta chain. Its antigen is unidentified. The record originates from a study of shared clonotypes between healthy human individuals. Whole-study results and caveats: Some naive CD4 clonotypes, roughly 5%, turned up in common across a handful of donors. Read depth was anticipated to influence clonotype sharing among donors. Blood alone was sampled, and tissue repertoires likely differ.

CD45RO negativity and positive selection for CCR7 defined naive CD8 cells, a population that excluded terminally differentiated effector memory CD45RA+ cells. The table came from immunoSEQ multiplex PCR; TCRdb's copy has only in-frame clones and leaves some out. The sample records some 2,100,000 clones, about 93% being singletons. The CDR3 extends over 18 amino acids. V shed 4 bases, J shed 5 bases, and the junction held 9 bases outside the gene matches. Germline lookup yields CDR1 MGHRA and CDR2 YSYEKL. The sample consisted of naive CD8+ T cells from PBMCs. The chain employs TRBV4-1 and TRBJ2-2; 14 bases line up with TRBD2. This sequence was found in a man in his late teens or twenties in good health. Some clones in this sample may be carry-over from other donors' samples. The CDR3 region is CASSPTGLAGVETGELFF. The CDR3 coding sequence is TGCGCCAGCAGCCCTACGGGACTAGCGGGAGTAGAGACCGGGGAGCTGTTTTTT.